Each of the 10 T cell receptor beta chains below was sequenced from the same sample in a study of blood T cell repertoires in COVID-19. Assay: immunoSEQ multiplex PCR; the TCRdb copy retains only in-frame clones and omits some. Of around 62,000 clones in the sample, approximately 93% were seen once. The sample consisted of peripheral blood. The receptor set was obtained from a man aged 65 to 85 with active COVID-19.

The chain recombines TRBV27 with TRBJ2-1; D gene ambiguous. Trimming pared 3 bases from V and 0 bases from J, leaving 3 bases between. CDR1 and CDR2 from the germline V gene are MNHEY and SMNVEV (reference sequence). This CDR3 comprises 13 residues. CDR3 coding DNA: TGTGCCAGCAGTTTTCGCTCCTACAATGAGCAGTTCTTC. It translates to CASSFRSYNEQFF.

The genes are TRBV16 and TRBJ2-1, with 9 bases aligning to TRBD1. Trimming removed 1 base from V and 6 bases from J; junction bases left unmatched: 13. Germline V gene data show CDR1 as KGHSY and CDR2 as FQNENV. There are 18 residues in the CDR3. DNA of the CDR3: TGTGCCAGCAGCCAATTGGCAGGGACAGGGCGATTTTTCAATGAGCAGTTCTTC. Amino acid sequence: CASSQLAGTGRFFNEQFF.

The chain recombines TRBV6-5 with TRBJ2-5; 14 nucleotides agree with TRBD2. V dropped 4 bases and J dropped 3; count of bases not matched to a gene: 4. Germline values: CDR1 MNHEY, CDR2 SVGAGI. CDR3 length: 16 amino acids. The CDR3 DNA follows: TGTGCCAGCAGTTTTAGACTAGCGGGGGGGGAAGAGACCCAGTACTTC. It yields the protein CASSFRLAGGEETQYF.

The chain's CDR3 is CASSATSGELDTQYF. CDR3 DNA: TGCGCCAGCAGCGCGACTAGCGGGGAACTAGATACGCAGTATTTT. The chain combines TRBV5-1 with TRBJ2-3; 11 nucleotides align to TRBD2. V lost 4 bases, J lost 5 bases, and 6 bases stayed unmatched. The CDR3 contains 15 residues. In germline, CDR1 is SGHRS, CDR2 YFSETQ.

The chain uses TRBV6-5 and TRBJ2-7; D is uncertain. The CDR3 spans 14 residues. Germline lookup yields CDR1 MNHEY and CDR2 SVGAGI. The V end was cut by 6 bases, the J end by 3 bases, with 15 bases between. Here the CDR3 DNA reads TGTGCCAGCAGACTACAAGTAACGGGCTACGAGCAGTACTTC. Amino acids: CASRLQVTGYEQYF.

The rearrangement joins TRBV14 to TRBJ1-3; possibly TRBD1 for D (6 bases). Germline V gene data show CDR1 as SGHDN and CDR2 as FVKESK. Between the trimmed V and J ends, which lost 4 bases and 5 bases, there was a span of 27 bases. The CDR3 length is 19 residues. The CDR3 protein is CASSLATGSNADSRNTIYF. DNA of the CDR3: TGTGCCAGCAGCCTCGCGACAGGTTCCAACGCGGACAGTAGAAACACCATATATTTT.

The J gene is TRBJ1-6, the V gene TRBV7-2; 8 positions match TRBD1. CDR3 length equals 15 residues. Germline CDR1 is SGHTA and CDR2 is FQGNSA. The trim removed 5 bases at V and 7 bases at J, leaving 7 bases unmatched. DNA for the CDR3: TGTGCCAGCAGCCCGCAACAGGGGGGGAATTCACCCCTCCACTTT. It yields the protein CASSPQQGGNSPLHF.

This clone has more than one count but fewer than ten. The gene calls are TRBV15 and TRBJ1-6; tentatively, D is TRBD1 (5 bases). Looked up from germline, CDR1 is LNHNV and CDR2 is YYDKDF (reference sequence). This CDR3 spans 15 amino acids. V lost 3 bases and J 5 bases, leaving 11 bases between the germline ends. CDR3 DNA sequence: TGTGCCACCAGCAGCTTCGGGGGGAATAATTCACCCCTCCACTTT. Translated: CATSSFGGNNSPLHF.

This chain uses TRBV12-3 or TRBV12-4 with TRBJ2-7; TRBD1 matches 8 bases. The CDR3 is 13 residues long. J was trimmed by 1 base and V by 7 bases; bases with no gene match: 3. For the CDR3, the DNA is TGTGCCAGCACCCGGACAGGGTCCTACGAGCAGTACTTC. Translation: CASTRTGSYEQYF.

Here the CDR3 reads CASRRGQDTYNEQFF. Here the CDR3 DNA reads TGTGCCAGCAGGCGCGGACAGGATACCTACAATGAGCAGTTCTTC. The rearrangement links TRBV6-5 to TRBJ2-1, with TRBD1 identical over 7 bases. This CDR3 contains 15 residues. Germline CDR1 MNHEY, CDR2 SVGAGI. J lost 2 bases, V lost 6 bases, and 7 bases had no gene match.